The T cell receptor beta chain under discussion was sequenced for a study of kidney transplant recipient with SARS-CoV-2 infection. This clonotype was observed at least ten times. MiXCR, run by TCRdb on the reads, gives a single entry per CDR3 protein. The sample contains 200,000 to 300,000 distinct CDR3 sequences, less than 35% of which appear only once. Trimming at V came to 3 bases and at J to 3 bases, leaving 9 bases not matched to a gene. The CDR3 is 16 residues long. In germline, CDR1 is LGHNA, CDR2 YNFKEQ. This rearrangement joins TRBV4-2 to TRBJ2-3, with 7 bases matching TRBD1. Sample: a blood sample, taken at baseline and between days 110 and 120 from a kidney transplant recipient. The sequence was obtained from a male patient aged 25 to 39 who had COVID-19 and was a kidney transplant recipient. Some T cells may possibly be graft donor cells. Written as DNA, the CDR3 is TGTGCCAGCAGCCAGGATACAGGGGTGCGGACAGATACGCAGTATTTT. Its translation is CASSQDTGVRTDTQYF.